This record concerns one T cell receptor beta chain sequence. Its antigen is still unknown. At one boundary the junction diverges from the germline segment, which might be a read error. This sample stems from a study of cytomegalovirus exposure and HLA in healthy donors (TCRdb year 2017). Looking at the study overall: An earlier analysis of roughly 610 of the donors reported 250 to 350 Gb of sequence data and 95 million to 140 million unique TCR beta sequences obtained from some 200 million T cells. A separate validation cohort of about 110 different subjects was used in addition to the roughly 670-subject first cohort. The study combined high-throughput TCR immunosequencing, statistical association of individual TCRs with disease status, and machine learning to predict cytomegalovirus infection status. Of the 300 to 500 genotyped donors, less than 90% were placed in the genetic ancestry cluster associated with self-reported Caucasian donors. Both class I and class II loci were covered by HLA typing, at four-digit resolution. In a later analysis, previously published TCR beta repertoires from about 640 donors were re-analyzed and high-resolution HLA genotyping was added so that TCR occurrence patterns could be studied. The number of typed donors differed by locus: roughly 629-640 for A, B, C, DRB1 and DQB1; some 500 for DQA1; 606 for DPA1; and about 450 for DPB1. Across 398 genotyped donors of the cohort, an average of about 250,000 unique TCR beta nucleotide sequences per donor were sequenced, and roughly 20% of those sequences were non-productive. Approximately 310 gigabases of sequencing data and 80 million or so unique TCR sequences were included in an early release covering several hundred HLA-typed donors. The study aimed to test whether cataloging public T cell receptors could reveal signatures of past pathogen exposure. Alongside the repertoire data, information on donor age, sex, ethnicity and CMV serostatus was compiled. All discovery cohort repertoires had been generated using a single sequencing platform. In an earlier analysis of a few hundred of the donors, high-throughput TCR beta sequencing was used to judge whether each TCR beta V gene segment behaved as functional or pseudogenic. Rather than using new phenotypic data, the later analysis identified candidate immune exposures from TCR beta sequences and from how often those sequences occurred across donors. Several DR-DQ haplotypes were handled as single units for association and clustering because linkage in the cohort was strong. Using immunosequencing, the study profiled T cell repertoires from 640 or so subjects and related those repertoires to cytomegalovirus serostatus. A later genetic analysis used genome-wide SNP genotypes for about 65% of the roughly 670 donors, treating that subset as a discovery cohort.

The CDR3 contains 12 residues, cysteine and phenylalanine counted. CDR3 DNA only is kept here, 36 bases in frame from base 1. In the germline V gene (reference sequence), CDR1 corresponds to SEHNR and CDR2 to FQNEAQ. The cohort was made up of approximately 670 healthy bone marrow donors. At the time of sampling, all cohort members were nominally healthy, though unrecorded immune exposures were likely present. The donor was CMV seropositive and belonged to the group of more than 250 seropositive cohort members. A peripheral blood sample was collected from each donor, and TCR beta sequencing was performed on peripheral blood mononuclear cells. The Qiagen DNeasy Blood Extraction Kit was used to extract genomic DNA from the blood cell samples. Study-wide findings and limitations: Compared with the roughly 700-donor mean, donors in an Asian-associated ancestry cluster had fewer N-insertions in productive TCRs, according to a later genetic analysis. A further reported finding was that TCR beta sequences accurately predicted the HLA-A and HLA-B alleles for most subjects in the first cohort. Strong co-occurrence of HLA alleles, especially DR and DQ, made assigning TCR associations to individual alleles difficult. Because some donors lacked HLA typing at each locus, the association tests relied only on the typed subset. A later analysis reported that several top co-occurrence clusters appeared linked to parvovirus B19, influenza, CMV and Epstein-Barr virus. Some IMGT-functional V segments, including TRBV6-2 and TRBV6-3, could not be distinguished by the 87-base-pair reads and were therefore excluded. Three of the identified cytomegalovirus-associated TCR beta chains were confirmed in vitro to be specific for cytomegalovirus antigens. A later genetic analysis associated a missense DCLRE1C variant with V-gene and J-gene trimming of TCR beta chains, and an independent cohort replicated the association. Specific HLA alleles were associated with around 18,000 TCR beta sequences at a false discovery rate of 0.05 in a later analysis. A later analysis found that HLA-associated TCR beta chains were more clonally expanded and had lower generation probabilities than equally common non-associated chains. Linkage disequilibrium might explain the correlated functional status among segregating V segments, but an unknown experimental factor could not be ruled out. An earlier analysis of approximately 530 of the donors showed that most TCR beta V segments appeared in productive rearrangements either about 87% or about 30% of the time, which broadly matched IMGT annotations. A total of about 150 TCR beta chains were listed by the study as associated with cytomegalovirus. Only TCR beta chains were sequenced in this cohort, and the absence of alpha or paired-chain data limited detectable features. Most CMV-associated TCR beta chains appeared to be HLA-restricted in a later analysis, and the HLA associations seemed to be driven largely by CMV exposure. The classifier was reported to diagnose cytomegalovirus status with high specificity and sensitivity in both the original and validation cohorts. Because counts were too low, seventeen rarely observed V segments, including chromosome 9 orphons, were left out of the earlier analysis of over 550 of the donors. Immune exposure information for the cohort was limited to CMV serostatus. A cluster of highly shared sequence variants was judged likely to represent a technical artifact of the sequencing pipeline. The authors suggested that the approach could potentially be generalized to other disease states and immunological phenotypes. Most TCR sequences were observed very rarely across donors, whereas some public TCRs were present in many individuals. According to a later analysis, TCR association rates differed among HLA loci, with DRB1 alleles showing the most associated TCRs and HLA-C alleles showing the fewest. Presence/absence analyses assumed roughly uniform sequencing depth across donors, an assumption that may not hold.

The library was prepared using the immunoSEQ multiplex PCR assay. For the multiplex PCR, a mixture combining 60 forward primers for TCR Vbeta segments and 13 reverse primers for TCR Jbeta segments was used. The CDR3 region of rearranged TCR beta genes was amplified from genomic DNA by a multiplex PCR assay. The Illumina HiSeq System was used to sequence the amplified TCR beta libraries as 87-base-pair reads. The authors' pipeline ran thus. Across the 670 or so repertoires, a later analysis counted 80 million or so unique TCR beta chains, around 10 million of which were shared by at least two donors. Raw reads were error-corrected and collapsed into unique sequences with a nearest-neighbor algorithm that merged closely related sequences to remove PCR and sequencing errors. CDR3 sequences were aligned to IMGT reference sequences to assign V, D and J gene segments. Each retained sequence needed at least a six-nucleotide match to both a V gene segment and a J gene segment. Rearrangements were classified as productive when the CDR3 lacked stop codons and remained in frame with V and J, and all other rearrangements were classified as non-productive. Following IMGT convention, CDR3 was defined as the stretch from the second conserved V-encoded cysteine up to the conserved J-encoded phenylalanine. Sequences without an unambiguous match to a single V gene segment were excluded from the earlier analysis of a few hundred of the donors. In an earlier analysis of 450 to 750 of the donors, a V segment was called functional when productive rearrangements were above 56.7%, and segregating when the standard deviation between donors exceeded 5%. A statistical classification framework was developed to diagnose cytomegalovirus status using the catalog of TCR beta chain sequences. In a later analysis, V and J genes were assigned by comparing TCR nucleotide sequences against IMGT/GENE-DB human TR gene sequences. Using the TCRdist pipeline, a later analysis assigned CDR3 sequences along with most-parsimonious VDJ recombination scenarios. In a later analysis, each TCR beta chain was defined by its CDR3 amino acid sequence together with its V-gene family, and reads lacking a unique V-gene family were excluded. To address suspected cross-contamination and a sequencing artifact, a later analysis removed roughly 640 highly shared, low-generation-probability nucleotide sequences. A later analysis calculated a clonal expansion index for each public chain from normalized within-repertoire ranks of inferred template counts. In a later analysis, generation probabilities were computed using a VDJ recombination model fitted to out-of-frame rearrangements, and the results were checked against IGoR. In a later analysis, hypergeometric tests were used to score TCR-TCR, TCR-HLA and TCR-CMV co-occurrence, with a repertoire-size bias correction applied to TCR pairs. A later analysis estimated false discovery rates by permuting HLA or CMV assignments 20 times. In a later analysis, co-occurring TCRs were grouped using DBSCAN, and TCRdist sequence similarity was added for clustering within HLA-allele-positive subsets. Repertoires with fewer than 30,000 or more than 120,000 public chains were left out of co-occurrence clustering, as were five repertoires with anomalous nucleotide sharing. What TCRdb holds here is the immuneACCESS table cut down to in-frame rearrangements. Part of the clones is not present; checked against another copy, under half of the missing clones reflect an unresolved V gene, and the others are unexplained. Clone size and the V and J calls come from that table; the DNA yielded D and trimming. The sample yields 100,000 to 120,000 clones; 80% were counted once. The top ten clonotypes cover around 2.9% of the sample.

The V gene is TRBV7-9 and the J gene is TRBJ2-1, with a weak D call of TRBD1 (6 bases match). The source of this sequence is a woman aged 55-75 years in good health and CMV-seropositive. Sequenced input: PBMCs. The CDR3 here reads CSSSERGLEQFF. The nucleotides read TGTTCCAGCAGCGAGAGGGGGTTGGAGCAGTTCTTC.